This T cell receptor (beta chain) was sequenced in a study of T cells after yellow fever vaccination. Study outcomes and limitations: Reappearance after the booster was observed for most primary-vaccination clones (96% CD4, over 70% CD8).

This clonotype has a count of ten or more. The antigen is unknown. Each CDR3 protein gets one entry after TCRdb re-called the 5' RACE reads with MiXCR. The sample has around 260,000 distinct CDR3 sequences; about 5.2% are singletons. Germline V lookup: CDR1 SGHDT, CDR2 YYEEEE. Trimming stripped 4 bases from V and 2 bases from J, with 15 bases between. The length of the CDR3 is 15 residues. The V and J genes are TRBV5-6 and TRBJ1-2, with unresolved D. Sequencing was performed on CD4+ T cells sorted from PBMCs, taken on the day of the yellow fever booster vaccination. The TCR was taken from a man between 18 and 29 years old who received the YFV17D yellow fever vaccine. The CDR3 coding sequence is TGTGCCAGCAGCCCCACCCTCAGAGACAACTATGGCTACACCTTC. Translated, it gives CASSPTLRDNYGYTF.